This entry lists 7 T cell receptor beta chains sequenced from one sample in a study of tissue T cells after allogeneic stem cell transplantation. The protocol was immunoSEQ multiplex PCR, while the TCRdb copy is restricted to in-frame clones and leaves out a portion. Of around 51,000 clones in the sample, roughly 73% were seen once. Material for sequencing was sorted cells pooled from one or two spleens. The receptors were sampled from a pool of C57BL/6 mice in good health.

On this clone: Gene names are mouse gene names. The CDR3 end falls 1 residue outside the read, so it is completed with the germline J gene. The chain recombines TRBV12-1 with TRBJ2-7, with D tentatively TRBD1 (6 bases). V dropped 2 bases and J dropped 1 base, with 8 bases sitting between them. The CDR3 has 13 residues. CDR1 is SGHSN and CDR2 is HYEKVE in the germline V gene. The DNA read from the CDR3 is TGTGCCAGCTCTCCCGGGACATCCTATGAACAGTAC. It specifies CASSPGTSYEQY. The entire CDR3 sequence reads CASSPGTSYEQYF.

Concerning this clone itself: Genes and germline come from the mouse. The DNA ends 1 residue before the CDR3 does, and the rest of the CDR3 is filled in from the germline J gene. The chain couples TRBV13-2 to TRBJ1-1, with TRBD1 identical over 7 bases. The ends lost 3 bases at V and 7 bases at J; junction bases unmatched: 3. This CDR3 is 12 amino acids long. In germline, CDR1 is NNHNN, CDR2 SYGAGS (reference sequence). The CDR3: CASGVRDREVFF. The covered CDR3 bases are TGTGCCAGCGGTGTCCGGGACAGAGAAGTCTTC.

A note on this clone: The genes are named according to mouse. The read ends 1 residue before the CDR3 terminus; that terminus is restored from the germline J gene. The chain employs TRBV13-2 and TRBJ2-1, with TRBD2 matching 13 bases. The germline V gene has CDR1 NNHNN and CDR2 SYGAGS (reference sequence). The CDR3 has 18 amino acids. The V and J ends lost 4 bases and 2 bases, in that order; junction bases with no gene match: 9. The CDR3 bases that were read are TGTGCCAGCGGTAACGGACTGGGGGGGCGCGGGGACTATGCTGAGCAGTTC. It translates to CASGNGLGGRGDYAEQF. The complete CDR3 protein is CASGNGLGGRGDYAEQFF.

About this clone: Each gene name is a mouse one. The CDR3 end lies 1 residue beyond the end of the read and is filled in from the germline J gene. This chain links TRBV31 with TRBJ2-3; the match to TRBD2 covers 11 bases. The CDR3 is made up of 15 amino acids. With 0 bases clipped from V and 3 bases from J, the junction kept 2 bases outside the gene matches. The germline V gene has CDR1 GKSSPN and CDR2 SITVG. CDR3 bases read: TGTGCCTGGAGTCTATGGACTGGGGGGGCAGAAACGCTGTAT. Amino acid sequence: CAWSLWTGGAETLY. The whole CDR3 sequence reads CAWSLWTGGAETLYF.

On this clone: Mouse gene names and germline throughout. The read ends 1 residue shy of where the CDR3 ends; the end is completed using the germline J gene. This chain links TRBV19 with TRBJ1-6, with D possibly matching TRBD1 (5 bases). TRBJ1-6 is recorded as an ORF, its role being uncertain. The CDR3 sequence is 12 residues long. V lost 5 bases to trimming and J lost 11 bases, with 11 bases between them. From germline, CDR1 is FNHDT and CDR2 SITEND (reference sequence). The CDR3 loop is CASRAGGPPLYF. The sequenced part of the CDR3 DNA is TGTGCCAGCAGAGCCGGGGGACCGCCCCTCTAC.

Only a few counts were recorded for this clone. Genes and germline are mouse. CDR3 sequence reads: CASSLDNSGNTLYF. The CDR3 bases that were read are TGTGCCAGCTCTCTCGACAATTCTGGAAATACGCTCTAT. V usage is TRBV12-2 and J usage is TRBJ1-3; D uncertain. The observed sequence ends 1 residue before the CDR3 terminus, with the missing tail filled in from the germline J gene. The CDR3 spans 14 residues. Germline CDR1 SGHLS, CDR2 HYDKME. Trimming took off 0 bases at V and 0 bases at J, with 5 bases between the two ends.

For this clone: Here the gene names and germline are mouse. The CDR3 sequence is CASSKLGSSYEQYF. CDR3 bases read: TGTGCCAGCTCTAAACTGGGGTCCTCCTATGAACAGTAC. The rearrangement joins TRBV12-1 to TRBJ2-7; 7 positions agree with TRBD2. The read is 1 residue too short to cover the CDR3 end, so that end is filled in from the germline J gene. CDR3 size: 14 residues. Germline V gene data show CDR1 as SGHSN and CDR2 as HYEKVE. The V gene end was trimmed by 3 bases and the J gene end by 0 bases; junction bases not matched to a gene: 4.